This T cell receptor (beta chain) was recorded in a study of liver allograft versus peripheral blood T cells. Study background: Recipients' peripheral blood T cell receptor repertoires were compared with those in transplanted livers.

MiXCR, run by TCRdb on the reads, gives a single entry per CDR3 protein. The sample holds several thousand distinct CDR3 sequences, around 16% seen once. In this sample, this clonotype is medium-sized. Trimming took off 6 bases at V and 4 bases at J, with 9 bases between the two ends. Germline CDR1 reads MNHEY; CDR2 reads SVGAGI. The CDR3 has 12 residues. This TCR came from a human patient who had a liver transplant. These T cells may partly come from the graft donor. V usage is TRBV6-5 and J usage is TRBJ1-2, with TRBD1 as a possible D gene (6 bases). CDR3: CASRGQIYGYTF. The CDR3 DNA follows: TGTGCCAGCAGAGGACAGATCTATGGCTACACCTTC.